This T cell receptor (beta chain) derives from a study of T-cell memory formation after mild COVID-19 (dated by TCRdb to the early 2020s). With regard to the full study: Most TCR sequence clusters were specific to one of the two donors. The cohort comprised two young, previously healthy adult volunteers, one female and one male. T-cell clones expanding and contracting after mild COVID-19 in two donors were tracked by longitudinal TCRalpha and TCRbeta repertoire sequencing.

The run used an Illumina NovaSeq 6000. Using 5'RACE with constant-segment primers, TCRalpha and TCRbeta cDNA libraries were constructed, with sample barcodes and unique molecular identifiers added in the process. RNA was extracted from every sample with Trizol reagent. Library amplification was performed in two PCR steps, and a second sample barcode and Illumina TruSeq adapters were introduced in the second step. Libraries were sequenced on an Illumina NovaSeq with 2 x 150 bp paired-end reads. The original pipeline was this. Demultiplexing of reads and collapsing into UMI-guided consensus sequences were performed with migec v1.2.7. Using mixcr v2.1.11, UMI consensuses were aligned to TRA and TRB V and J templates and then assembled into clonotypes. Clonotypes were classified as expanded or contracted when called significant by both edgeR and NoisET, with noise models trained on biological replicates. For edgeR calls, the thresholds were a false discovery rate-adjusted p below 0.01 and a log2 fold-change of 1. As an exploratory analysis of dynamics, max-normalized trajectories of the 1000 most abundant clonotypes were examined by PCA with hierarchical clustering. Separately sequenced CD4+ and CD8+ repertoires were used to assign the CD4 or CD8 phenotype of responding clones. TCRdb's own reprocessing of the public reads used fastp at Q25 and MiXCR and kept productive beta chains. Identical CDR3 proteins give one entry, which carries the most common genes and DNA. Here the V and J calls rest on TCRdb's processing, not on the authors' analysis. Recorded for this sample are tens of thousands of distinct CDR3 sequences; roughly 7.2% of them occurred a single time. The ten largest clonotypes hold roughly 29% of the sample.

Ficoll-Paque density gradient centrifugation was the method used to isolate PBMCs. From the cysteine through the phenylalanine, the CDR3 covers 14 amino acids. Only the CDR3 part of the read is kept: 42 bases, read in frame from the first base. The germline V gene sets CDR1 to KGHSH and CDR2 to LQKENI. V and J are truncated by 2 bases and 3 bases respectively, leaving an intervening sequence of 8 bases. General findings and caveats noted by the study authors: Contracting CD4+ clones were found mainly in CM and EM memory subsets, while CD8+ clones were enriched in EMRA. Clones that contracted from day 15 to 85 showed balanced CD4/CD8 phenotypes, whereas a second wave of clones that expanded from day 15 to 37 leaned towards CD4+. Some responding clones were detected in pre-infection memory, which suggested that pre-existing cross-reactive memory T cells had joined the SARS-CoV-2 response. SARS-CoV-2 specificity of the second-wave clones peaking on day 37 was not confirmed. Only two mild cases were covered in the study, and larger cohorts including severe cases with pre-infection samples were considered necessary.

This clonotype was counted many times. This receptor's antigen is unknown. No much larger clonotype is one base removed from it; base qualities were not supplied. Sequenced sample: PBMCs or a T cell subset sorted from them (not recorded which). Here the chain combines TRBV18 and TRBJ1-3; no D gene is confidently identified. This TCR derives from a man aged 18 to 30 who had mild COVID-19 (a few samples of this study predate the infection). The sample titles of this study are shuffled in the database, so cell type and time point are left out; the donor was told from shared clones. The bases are TGTGCCAGCTCACCAACGGGATTTGGAAACACCATATATTTT. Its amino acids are CASSPTGFGNTIYF.